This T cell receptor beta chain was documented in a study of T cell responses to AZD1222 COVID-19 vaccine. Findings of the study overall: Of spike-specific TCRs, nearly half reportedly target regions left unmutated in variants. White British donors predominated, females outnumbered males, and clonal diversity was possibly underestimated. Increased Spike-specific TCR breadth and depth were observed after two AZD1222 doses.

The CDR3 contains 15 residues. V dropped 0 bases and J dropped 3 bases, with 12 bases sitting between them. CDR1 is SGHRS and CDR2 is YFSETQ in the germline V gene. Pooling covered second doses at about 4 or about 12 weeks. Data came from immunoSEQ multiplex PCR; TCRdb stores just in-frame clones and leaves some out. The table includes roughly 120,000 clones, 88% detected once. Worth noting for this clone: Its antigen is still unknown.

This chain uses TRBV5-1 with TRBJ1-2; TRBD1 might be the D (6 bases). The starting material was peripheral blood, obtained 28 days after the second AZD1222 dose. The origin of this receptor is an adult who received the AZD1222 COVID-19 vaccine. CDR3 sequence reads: CASSLEGGSYYGYTF. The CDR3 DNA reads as TGCGCCAGCAGCTTGGAGGGGGGTTCCTACTATGGCTACACCTTC.